These T cell receptor beta chains were read from a single sample in a study of metastatic and nonmetastatic thyroid tumors. TCRdb called clones again from the PCR reads with MiXCR. Here the sample spans about 14,000 clones, about 25% being singletons. The sample comprised tumor tissue. The receptors were gathered from a female donor with papillary thyroid cancer or a benign thyroid nodule (not recorded which). Some clones in this sample may be carry-over from other donors' samples. Each CDR3 is given with its conserved first and last residue. A D gene is named only where the DNA matches it firmly. Clone size is given for some rows only: seen once, a few or many times, or a class if the clone is expanded.

j_call: TRBJ2-3
clone_size: -
v_call: TRBV5-1
d_call: -
cdr3_aa: CASSPTSTDTQYF
cdr3_nt: TGCGCCAGCAGCCCGACTAGCACAGATACGCAGTATTTT

j_call: TRBJ2-7
clone_size: few
v_call: TRBV28
d_call: TRBD1
cdr3_aa: CASAGVATGGAGEQYF
cdr3_nt: TGTGCCAGCGCGGGGGTGGCGACAGGGGGCGCGGGCGAGCAGTACTTC

j_call: TRBJ1-5
clone_size: few
v_call: TRBV6-1
d_call: -
cdr3_aa: CASSRQEVSNQPQHF
cdr3_nt: TGTGCCAGCAGTCGACAGGAGGTTAGCAATCAGCCCCAGCATTTT

j_call: TRBJ2-1
clone_size: -
v_call: TRBV6-2/TRBV6-3
d_call: TRBD2
cdr3_aa: CASSYSRGLAGDLNNEQFF
cdr3_nt: TGTGCCAGCAGTTACTCACGGGGACTAGCGGGAGACTTAAACAATGAGCAGTTCTTC

j_call: TRBJ2-7
clone_size: medium-sized
v_call: TRBV28
d_call: TRBD1
cdr3_aa: CASSGRDRSHEQYF
cdr3_nt: TGTGCCAGCAGCGGACGGGACAGATCCCACGAGCAGTACTTC

j_call: TRBJ2-7
clone_size: -
v_call: TRBV13
d_call: TRBD2
cdr3_aa: CASSYGLAGDYEQYF
cdr3_nt: TGTGCCAGCAGCTACGGACTAGCGGGCGACTACGAGCAGTACTTC

j_call: TRBJ2-7
clone_size: -
v_call: TRBV7-3
d_call: -
cdr3_aa: CASSLGGPAYEQYF
cdr3_nt: TGTGCCAGCAGCTTAGGGGGACCAGCCTACGAGCAGTACTTC

j_call: TRBJ2-7
clone_size: few
v_call: TRBV12-3/TRBV12-4
d_call: TRBD1
cdr3_aa: CASSLTFFGDRGSYEQYF
cdr3_nt: TGTGCCAGCAGTTTAACTTTTTTTGGCGACAGGGGGTCCTACGAGCAGTACTTC

j_call: TRBJ1-1
clone_size: medium-sized
v_call: TRBV7-9
d_call: -
cdr3_aa: CASSSLLGTSPNTEAFF
cdr3_nt: TGTGCCAGCAGCTCTCTCCTAGGGACTTCACCGAACACTGAAGCTTTCTTT

j_call: TRBJ1-1
clone_size: -
v_call: TRBV4-2
d_call: -
cdr3_aa: CASSQDDDREAFF
cdr3_nt: TGTGCCAGCAGCCAAGATGACGACAGGGAAGCTTTCTTT

j_call: TRBJ1-2
clone_size: few
v_call: TRBV6-5
d_call: -
cdr3_aa: CASSYSIGRGADGYTF
cdr3_nt: TGTGCCAGCAGTTACTCAATCGGTCGGGGGGCGGATGGCTACACCTTC

j_call: TRBJ1-2
clone_size: -
v_call: TRBV7-6
d_call: TRBD1
cdr3_aa: CASSADRGGYTF
cdr3_nt: TGTGCCAGCAGCGCGGACAGGGGCGGCTACACCTTC

j_call: TRBJ2-7
clone_size: medium-sized
v_call: TRBV4-1
d_call: -
cdr3_aa: CASSQSSYEQYF
cdr3_nt: TGCGCCAGCAGCCAAAGCTCCTACGAGCAGTACTTC

j_call: TRBJ2-7
clone_size: -
v_call: TRBV6-1
d_call: -
cdr3_aa: CASSGGGEQYF
cdr3_nt: TGTGCCAGCAGTGGTGGGGGCGAGCAGTACTTC

j_call: TRBJ2-1
clone_size: many
v_call: TRBV7-9
d_call: TRBD2
cdr3_aa: CASSLVGSASGRDEQFF
cdr3_nt: TGTGCCAGCAGCTTAGTTGGGAGCGCTAGCGGGAGGGATGAGCAGTTCTTC

j_call: TRBJ2-7
clone_size: medium-sized
v_call: TRBV9
d_call: -
cdr3_aa: CASSVGLEGSSYEQYF
cdr3_nt: TGTGCCAGCAGCGTAGGATTGGAGGGGTCGTCCTACGAGCAGTACTTC

j_call: TRBJ1-1
clone_size: many
v_call: TRBV3-1
d_call: TRBD1
cdr3_aa: CASSHLTGGNTEAFF
cdr3_nt: TGTGCCAGCAGCCACCTGACAGGGGGAAACACTGAAGCTTTCTTC

j_call: TRBJ1-5
clone_size: few
v_call: TRBV6-1
d_call: -
cdr3_aa: CASSEALRGQPQHF
cdr3_nt: TGTGCCAGCAGTGAAGCGCTTCGGGGACAGCCCCAGCATTTT

j_call: TRBJ2-5
clone_size: many
v_call: TRBV11-1
d_call: TRBD2
cdr3_aa: CASSPGLAGAWGQETQYF
cdr3_nt: TGTGCCAGCAGCCCAGGACTAGCGGGAGCATGGGGGCAAGAGACCCAGTACTTC

j_call: TRBJ2-5
clone_size: once
v_call: TRBV7-9
d_call: -
cdr3_aa: CASSPLGVAETQYF
cdr3_nt: TGTGCCAGCAGCCCCCTCGGGGTCGCAGAGACCCAGTACTTC

j_call: TRBJ1-5
clone_size: -
v_call: TRBV20-1
d_call: -
cdr3_aa: CSVGRGDSGNQPQHF
cdr3_nt: TGCAGTGTCGGTAGGGGGGATTCGGGCAATCAGCCCCAGCATTTT

j_call: TRBJ2-7
clone_size: many
v_call: TRBV6-1
d_call: -
cdr3_aa: CASTEGGFEQYF
cdr3_nt: TGTGCCAGCACCGAAGGCGGTTTTGAGCAGTACTTC

j_call: TRBJ2-7
clone_size: -
v_call: TRBV28
d_call: -
cdr3_aa: CASSVTSYEQYF
cdr3_nt: TGTGCCAGCAGCGTTACGTCCTACGAGCAGTACTTC

j_call: TRBJ2-2
clone_size: -
v_call: TRBV5-1
d_call: TRBD2
cdr3_aa: CASSKTSGIRTGELFF
cdr3_nt: TGCGCCAGCAGCAAGACTAGCGGGATCCGAACCGGGGAGCTGTTTTTT

j_call: TRBJ2-3
clone_size: -
v_call: TRBV11-1
d_call: -
cdr3_aa: CASSLARSSADTQYF
cdr3_nt: TGTGCCAGCAGCTTAGCGCGGTCTAGCGCAGATACGCAGTATTTT

j_call: TRBJ1-6
clone_size: once
v_call: TRBV20-1
d_call: -
cdr3_aa: CSAEVAGQRSYNSPLHF
cdr3_nt: TGCAGTGCTGAGGTGGCGGGGCAGCGGTCCTATAATTCACCCCTCCACTTT

j_call: TRBJ1-5
clone_size: -
v_call: TRBV28
d_call: -
cdr3_aa: CASIPPGSGQLQHF
cdr3_nt: TGTGCCAGCATTCCTCCGGGTTCGGGGCAGCTCCAGCATTTT

j_call: TRBJ2-3
clone_size: many
v_call: TRBV20-1
d_call: -
cdr3_aa: CSARLGSTDTQYF
cdr3_nt: TGCAGTGCTAGATTGGGCAGCACAGATACGCAGTATTTT

j_call: TRBJ2-4
clone_size: many
v_call: TRBV5-5
d_call: -
cdr3_aa: CASSLVQGQWDIQYF
cdr3_nt: TGTGCCAGCAGCTTGGTGCAGGGGCAATGGGACATTCAGTACTTC

j_call: TRBJ2-1
clone_size: many
v_call: TRBV5-1
d_call: -
cdr3_aa: CASSLAGGTGNEQFF
cdr3_nt: TGCGCCAGCAGCTTGGCCGGCGGGACGGGCAATGAGCAGTTCTTC

j_call: TRBJ1-6
clone_size: -
v_call: TRBV20-1
d_call: -
cdr3_aa: CSGLIGNSPLHF
cdr3_nt: TGCAGTGGCCTCATAGGTAATTCACCCCTCCACTTT

j_call: TRBJ2-7
clone_size: medium-sized
v_call: TRBV12-3/TRBV12-4
d_call: TRBD1
cdr3_aa: CASSRPGTGINYQYF
cdr3_nt: TGTGCCAGCAGCAGACCCGGGACAGGGATAAATTATCAGTACTTC

j_call: TRBJ2-5
clone_size: medium-sized
v_call: TRBV6-1
d_call: TRBD1
cdr3_aa: CASSLNRGLETQYF
cdr3_nt: TGTGCCAGCAGCCTCAACAGGGGTCTGGAGACCCAGTACTTC

j_call: TRBJ2-7
clone_size: many
v_call: TRBV13
d_call: TRBD1
cdr3_aa: CASSHGAGGRNEQYF
cdr3_nt: TGTGCCAGCAGCCACGGCGCAGGGGGCAGGAACGAGCAGTACTTC

j_call: TRBJ2-7
clone_size: medium-sized
v_call: TRBV7-2
d_call: TRBD1
cdr3_aa: CASSFQSQGVTTGAYEQYF
cdr3_nt: TGTGCCAGCAGCTTCCAGAGCCAAGGCGTGACTACAGGGGCGTACGAGCAGTACTTC

j_call: TRBJ2-2
clone_size: few
v_call: TRBV6-2/TRBV6-3
d_call: -
cdr3_aa: CASSYSWRNTGELFF
cdr3_nt: TGTGCCAGCAGTTACTCTTGGAGGAACACCGGGGAGCTGTTTTTT

j_call: TRBJ2-1
clone_size: many
v_call: TRBV11-2
d_call: -
cdr3_aa: CASSFRIYNEQFF
cdr3_nt: TGTGCCAGCAGCTTTCGGATATACAATGAGCAGTTCTTC

j_call: TRBJ1-6
clone_size: few
v_call: TRBV12-3/TRBV12-4
d_call: -
cdr3_aa: CASTISPLHF
cdr3_nt: TGTGCCAGCACGATTTCACCCCTCCACTTT

j_call: TRBJ2-2
clone_size: -
v_call: TRBV6-1
d_call: -
cdr3_aa: CASSGGRHIGELFF
cdr3_nt: TGTGCCAGCAGTGGTGGGAGACACATCGGGGAGCTGTTTTTT

j_call: TRBJ2-5
clone_size: once
v_call: TRBV7-2
d_call: TRBD2
cdr3_aa: CASSLAGGGETQYF
cdr3_nt: TGTGCCAGCAGCTTGGCGGGGGGAGGAGAGACCCAGTACTTC

j_call: TRBJ1-1
clone_size: few
v_call: TRBV27
d_call: -
cdr3_aa: CASSLSAGLNTEAFF
cdr3_nt: TGTGCCAGCAGTTTAAGTGCGGGCCTGAACACTGAAGCTTTCTTT

j_call: TRBJ2-3
clone_size: few
v_call: TRBV11-2
d_call: TRBD2
cdr3_aa: CASILVAGAATDTQYF
cdr3_nt: TGTGCCAGCATCTTAGTAGCGGGAGCGGCCACGGATACGCAGTATTTT

j_call: TRBJ1-6
clone_size: medium-sized
v_call: TRBV12-3/TRBV12-4
d_call: -
cdr3_aa: CASSLFIENNSPLHF
cdr3_nt: TGTGCCAGCAGTTTATTTATTGAGAATAATTCACCCCTCCACTTT

j_call: TRBJ2-1
clone_size: few
v_call: TRBV6-6
d_call: TRBD1
cdr3_aa: CASSYSYRGSSYNEQFF
cdr3_nt: TGTGCCAGCAGTTACTCATACAGGGGAAGCTCCTACAATGAGCAGTTCTTC

j_call: TRBJ2-7
clone_size: -
v_call: TRBV6-2/TRBV6-3
d_call: -
cdr3_aa: CASSYPGSGIYEQYF
cdr3_nt: TGTGCCAGCAGTTATCCGGGAAGTGGAATCTACGAGCAGTACTTC

j_call: TRBJ1-1
clone_size: medium-sized
v_call: TRBV12-3/TRBV12-4
d_call: TRBD1
cdr3_aa: CASSNQGAPGGTEAFF
cdr3_nt: TGTGCCAGCAGTAACCAGGGGGCCCCCGGTGGCACTGAAGCTTTCTTT

j_call: TRBJ1-5
clone_size: -
v_call: TRBV20-1
d_call: TRBD1
cdr3_aa: CSARVGGGEVSPQHF
cdr3_nt: TGCAGTGCTAGAGTGGGAGGGGGCGAGGTATCTCCCCAGCATTTT

j_call: TRBJ2-3
clone_size: many
v_call: TRBV10-3
d_call: TRBD2
cdr3_aa: CAITAGNTDTQYF
cdr3_nt: TGTGCCATCACAGCGGGAAACACAGATACGCAGTATTTT

j_call: TRBJ2-3
clone_size: -
v_call: TRBV24-1
d_call: -
cdr3_aa: CATKGTDTQYF
cdr3_nt: TGTGCCACCAAGGGGACAGATACGCAGTATTTT

j_call: TRBJ1-1
clone_size: once
v_call: TRBV7-2
d_call: -
cdr3_aa: CASSFPFGTEAFF
cdr3_nt: TGTGCCAGCAGCTTTCCTTTTGGCACTGAAGCTTTCTTT